This T cell receptor (beta chain) originates from a study of control samples from healthy donors and cancer patients. Sequencing was performed with immunoSEQ multiplex PCR; in TCRdb, only in-frame clones are kept and a portion is missing. The sample yields tens of thousands of clones, less than 95% seen once. In germline, CDR1 is SGHVS, CDR2 FQNEAQ. V dropped 1 base and J dropped 5 bases, with 14 bases sitting between them. The CDR3 loop spans 15 amino acids. J is TRBJ2-5 and V is TRBV7-8; D is undetermined. The receptor was isolated from a woman aged 18-30 years in good health. Sequences were obtained from blood. The CDR3 loop is CASSLGLAFRETQYF. The CDR3 DNA is TGTGCCAGCAGCTTAGGTTTAGCTTTCAGGGAGACCCAGTACTTC.